Below are 5 T cell receptor beta chains sequenced from a single sample in a study of T cell repertoires in cytomegalovirus infection. TCRdb ran MiXCR on the reads and lists one entry per CDR3 protein. The sample comprises some 800,000 distinct CDR3 sequences, under 35% of which are singletons, and around 13% rests with the top ten. Which antigens these TCRs recognize remains unknown. This sample comprised cultured CD8+ T cells from PBMCs, obtained from culture after CMV antigen stimulation. These receptors all stem from a human donor in good health (CMV status not recorded). Some clones in this sample may be carry-over from other donors' samples.

The J gene is TRBJ1-4, the V gene TRBV28; D is undetermined. V dropped 9 bases and J dropped 2 bases, with 13 bases sitting between them. The germline CDR1 and CDR2 sequences are MDHEN and SYDVKM. The CDR3 runs 14 residues. The CDR3 region is CARNRTSTNEKLFF. CDR3 DNA sequence: TGTGCCAGAAACCGGACCTCGACTAATGAAAAACTGTTTTTT.

The chain combines TRBV20-1 with TRBJ2-5, with a possible D match to TRBD2 (6 bases). V gave up 3 bases and J gave up 4 bases, with 18 bases separating them. The CDR3 is made up of 15 amino acids. Looked up from germline, CDR1 is DFQATT and CDR2 is SNEGSKA (reference sequence). The CDR3 nucleotides are TGCAGTGCTAGTCAGGAGGGCCCCCGGCTAGAGACCCAGTACTTC. Encoded protein: CSASQEGPRLETQYF.

V usage is TRBV6-5 and J usage is TRBJ2-5; D is perhaps TRBD2 (6 bases). The germline gives CDR1 MNHEY, CDR2 SVGAGI. Trimming took off 6 bases at V and 2 bases at J, with 13 bases between the two ends. This CDR3 region has 14 residues. The CDR3 DNA follows: TGTGCCAGCAGCCCCCGGGAGCATCAAGAGACCCAGTACTTC. Translating gives CASSPREHQETQYF.

This clonotype came up a few times. The chain links TRBV7-6 to TRBJ2-1; possible D gene TRBD2, 5 bases. Germline-derived CDR1 and CDR2 are SGHVS and FNYEAQ. The CDR3 runs to 16 residues. Trimming took off 0 bases at V and 0 bases at J, with 9 bases between the two ends. This CDR3 is CASSLADGNSYNEQFF. The CDR3, as DNA: TGTGCCAGCAGCTTAGCCGACGGGAACTCCTACAATGAGCAGTTCTTC.

The table lists this clonotype with many counts. The V gene is TRBV7-2, the J gene TRBJ2-1, with D possibly called TRBD1 or TRBD2 (5 bases each). The CDR3 consists of 15 residues. CDR1 and CDR2 (germline): SGHTA, FQGNSA. The V and J ends lost 1 base and 8 bases respectively, with 15 bases between them. The CDR3, as DNA: TGTGCCAGCAGCTTAGGGGGGAGAAGGAACGATGAGCAGTTCTTC. Translating gives CASSLGGRRNDEQFF.